Below, 15 T cell receptor beta chains from the same sample are listed, as sequenced in a study of preoperative IRX-2 immunotherapy in early breast cancer. The assay was immunoSEQ multiplex PCR, and TCRdb's table has in-frame clones only and misses some. The sample lists under 40,000 clones, 85% to 90% occurring once. The treatment denotes: preoperative locoregional IRX-2 cytokine immunotherapy. The specimen comprised tumor tissue, sampled after IRX-2 immunotherapy. Source of these receptors: a human donor with breast cancer.

The chain is built from TRBV7-6 and TRBJ2-7, with D possibly called TRBD1 or TRBD2 (6 bases each). Germline V gives CDR1 SGHVS, CDR2 FNYEAQ. The CDR3 extends over 16 amino acids. V was clipped by 3 bases and J by 6 bases, with 21 bases between them. The CDR3 DNA reads TGTGCCAGCAGCTTGACCACAGCAAGGGGGGTCGCCGAGCAGTACTTC. Encoded protein: CASSLTTARGVAEQYF. The full variable domain, rest sourced from reference TRBV7-6 and TRBJ2-7, is GAGVSQSPRYKVTKRGQDVALRCDPISGHVSLYWYRQALGQGPEFLTYFNYEAQQDKSGLPNDRFSAERPEGSISTLTIQRTEQRDSAMYRCASSLTTARGVAEQYFGPGTRLTVT.

In its sample, this clone was seen a few times. This chain uses TRBV19 with TRBJ2-6; no definite D call. The germline CDR1 and CDR2 sequences are LNHDA and SQIVND (reference sequence). Trimming took 3 bases from V and 4 from J, leaving 10 bases between them. The CDR3 is 15 residues long. CDR3 nucleotides: TGTGCCAGTAGTATTGGGCTCCTCGGGGCCAACGTCCTGACTTTC. It specifies CASSIGLLGANVLTF. Variable domain in full (rest from reference TRBV19 and TRBJ2-6): DGGITQSPKYLFRKEGQNVTLSCEQNLNHDAMYWYRQDPGQGLRLIYYSQIVNDFQKGDIAEGYSVSREKKESFPLTVTSAQKNPTAFYLCASSIGLLGANVLTFGAGSRLTVL.

The count of this clone is one. V usage is TRBV11-3 and J usage is TRBJ1-3; D is unclear. The V gene's germline CDR1 is SGHNT and CDR2 YENEEA. V lost 4 bases and J lost 4, with 11 bases in between. This CDR3 comprises 14 residues. This CDR3 is CASSSAGYGNTIYF. In DNA, the CDR3 is TGTGCCAGCAGCTCCGCGGGCTACGGAAACACCATATATTTT.

V usage is TRBV11-3 and J usage is TRBJ2-7, with D possibly matching TRBD2 (6 bases). The CDR3 is made up of 15 amino acids. The V end lost 1 base, the J end lost 4 bases, and 14 bases lay between the germline ends. CDR1 and CDR2 from the germline V gene are SGHNT and YENEEA. The CDR3 loop is CASSLGASELYEQYV. The CDR3 DNA sequence: TGTGCCAGCAGCTTAGGTGCTAGCGAACTATACGAGCAGTACGTC.

The chain uses TRBV25-1 and TRBJ1-4, with TRBD1 identical over 7 bases. The V segment lost 6 bases and the J segment 6 bases; nucleotides outside the gene matches: 4. Germline loops: CDR1 MGHDK, CDR2 SYGVNS. This CDR3 is 13 amino acids long. CDR3 in amino acids: CASRGQVHEKLFF. The CDR3 DNA sequence: TGTGCCAGCAGAGGACAGGTCCATGAAAAACTGTTTTTT.

This chain links TRBV19 with TRBJ2-5; 15 bases are shared with TRBD2. This CDR3 region has 16 residues. The V and J ends lost 7 bases and 2 bases, in that order; junction bases with no gene match: 5. The germline CDR1 and CDR2 sequences are LNHDA and SQIVND (reference sequence). CDR3 DNA: TGTGCCAGTACCAACGGACTAGCGGGGGGGCAAGAGACCCAGTACTTC. Translating gives CASTNGLAGGQETQYF.

The gene calls are TRBV28 and TRBJ1-1; D is uncertain. The CDR3 length is 13 residues. Trimming stripped 6 bases from V and 1 base from J, with 9 bases between. From germline, CDR1 is MDHEN and CDR2 SYDVKM. The DNA for the CDR3 is TGTGCCAGCAGAGCCACACCGAACACTGAAGCTTTCTTT. This sequence encodes CASRATPNTEAFF. The full variable domain, in which reference TRBV28 and TRBJ1-1 provide the parts outside the CDR3, is DVKVTQSSRYLVKRTGEKVFLECVQDMDHENMFWYRQDPGLGLRLIYFSYDVKMKEKGDIPEGYSVSREKKERFSLILESASTNQTSMYLCASRATPNTEAFFGQGTRLTVV.

The table lists this clone with a count of one. The V and J genes are TRBV5-1 and TRBJ1-6, with D possibly matching TRBD1 (6 bases). V lost 1 base to trimming and J lost 8 bases, with 16 bases between them. Germline V gene lookup returns CDR1 SGHRS and CDR2 YFSETQ. This CDR3 is 16 amino acids long. CDR3 region: CASSLNPTGRDSPLHF. Written as DNA, the CDR3 is TGCGCCAGCAGCTTGAATCCCACAGGGAGGGATTCACCCCTCCACTTT.

The rearrangement joins TRBV19 to TRBJ2-1; 12 bases map to TRBD1. This CDR3 contains 14 residues. With V trimmed by 6 bases and J by 8 bases, 5 bases remained unmatched. CDR1 and CDR2 (germline): LNHDA, SQIVND (reference sequence). The CDR3 DNA sequence: TGTGCCAGTAGATCGGGACAGGGGGCCGATGAGCAGTTCTTC. Its translation is CASRSGQGADEQFF.

The chain employs TRBV7-1 and TRBJ2-4, with D possibly called TRBD1 or TRBD2 (5 bases each). TRBV7-1 qualifies as an ORF whose function is uncertain. V lost 3 bases and J 6 bases, leaving 18 bases between the germline ends. The CDR3 extends over 16 amino acids. DNA for the CDR3: TGTGCCAGCAGCTCCGGACACCTCATAGGAGGAAACATTCAGTACTTC. Its protein is CASSSGHLIGGNIQYF.

The rearrangement joins TRBV5-1 to TRBJ2-1; a weak D match, TRBD2 (6 bases). Trimming cost V 4 bases and J 7 bases, with 18 bases left between them. This CDR3 comprises 15 residues. Germline V gene sequence: CDR1 SGHRS, CDR2 YFSETQ. The CDR3 DNA is TGCGCCAGCAGCCCTCGACTAGTCGCCGGAAATGAGCAGTTCTTC. Residues: CASSPRLVAGNEQFF.

The chain combines TRBV11-3 with TRBJ2-1, with TRBD2 identical over 8 bases. This CDR3 comprises 15 residues. Germline loops: CDR1 SGHNT, CDR2 YENEEA. With V trimmed by 3 bases and J by 8 bases, 9 bases remained unmatched. DNA of the CDR3: TGTGCCAGCAGCTTTGTCAAGCGGGAGTGGGATGAGCAGTTCTTC. It is translated as CASSFVKREWDEQFF.

The chain combines TRBV29-1 with TRBJ1-1; D unclear. V was clipped by 6 bases and J by 1 base, with 9 bases between them. The CDR3 loop spans 12 amino acids. Germline V gene lookup returns CDR1 SQVTM and CDR2 ANQGSEA. CDR3 sequence reads: CSVLDWNTEAFF. CDR3 bases: TGCAGCGTCCTGGACTGGAACACTGAAGCTTTCTTT.

The CDR3: CASSLQGASGANVLTF. The CDR3 nucleotides read TGTGCCAGCAGTTTACAGGGGGCTAGTGGGGCCAACGTCCTGACTTTC. This chain joins TRBV6-8 and TRBJ2-6; TRBD1 matches 9 bases. The germline CDR1 and CDR2 sequences are MNHGY and SAAAGT. The V segment lost 4 bases and the J segment 3 bases; nucleotides outside the gene matches: 4. The length of the CDR3 is 16 residues.

This chain links TRBV19 with TRBJ2-5; 9 bases agree with TRBD1. CDR1 LNHDA and CDR2 SQIVND come from the germline V gene (reference sequence). The CDR3 consists of 15 residues. V shed 0 bases, J shed 5 bases, and the junction held 4 bases outside the gene matches. The CDR3 reads CASSIEGTGSETQYF. As DNA, the CDR3 is TGTGCCAGTAGTATAGAGGGGACAGGGTCGGAGACCCAGTACTTC. Using reference TRBV19 and TRBJ2-5 for the parts outside the CDR3, the full variable domain is DGGITQSPKYLFRKEGQNVTLSCEQNLNHDAMYWYRQDPGQGLRLIYYSQIVNDFQKGDIAEGYSVSREKKESFPLTVTSAQKNPTAFYLCASSIEGTGSETQYFGPGTRLLVL.